One and the same sample provided the 8 T cell receptor beta chains below, sequenced in a study of T-cell reconstitution after alpha-beta-depleted transplantation in children. Molecular barcoding with unique molecular identifiers was used for the TCRbeta library. From the PCR reads, TCRdb called clonotypes with MiXCR, one entry per CDR3 protein. The data show fewer than 150,000 distinct CDR3 sequences, 9.5% to 10% seen once. The input for sequencing was PBMCs, mostly from graft donor cells, taken 180 days after TCRalphabeta/CD19-depleted stem cell transplant. The receptors here all came from a girl in the first two years of life who had a stem cell transplant for combined immunodeficiency, so the T cells may come from the graft donor.

The rearrangement links TRBV29-1 to TRBJ1-1; no clear D gene. This CDR3 contains 12 residues. Trimming removed 4 bases from V and 2 bases from J, with 8 bases in between. CDR1 SQVTM and CDR2 ANQGSEA come from the germline V gene. CDR3 loop: CSVVTVNTEAFF. The DNA for the CDR3 is TGCAGCGTTGTAACTGTAAACACTGAAGCTTTCTTT. The full variable domain, rest sourced from reference TRBV29-1 and TRBJ1-1, is SAVISQKPSRDICQRGTSLTIQCQVDSQVTMMFWYRQQPGQSLTLIATANQGSEATYESGFVIDKFPISRPNLTFSTLTVSNMSPEDSSIYLCSVVTVNTEAFFGQGTRLTVV.

This clonotype was counted many times. The rearrangement joins TRBV21-1 to TRBJ2-2; the DNA was not compared with TRBD1, the D call given in the table. TRBV21-1 is marked as a pseudogene. This CDR3 is built from 13 residues. The CDR3 sequence is CASEQGRTGELFF. DNA for the CDR3: TGTGCCAGCGAACAGGGGAGGACCGGGGAGCTGTTTTTT.

This clonotype has at least ten counts. The chain links TRBV7-9 to TRBJ2-7; D unclear. There are 12 residues in the CDR3. The ends were cut back, 6 bases at V and 4 bases at J, with 10 bases in the middle. The germline gives CDR1 SEHNR, CDR2 FQNEAQ (reference sequence). The CDR3, as DNA: TGTGCCAGCAGTATAGGTAGTTACGAGCAGTACTTC. Encoded protein: CASSIGSYEQYF.

This clonotype turned up a few times. The V gene is TRBV5-1, the J gene TRBJ2-7; 7 nucleotides line up with TRBD2. After removal of 2 bases from V and 4 bases from J, the junction contained 18 bases not matched to a gene. CDR1 is SGHRS, CDR2 YFSETQ, per germline. This CDR3 region has 18 residues. DNA of the CDR3: TGCGCCAGCAGCTTTAGAACCTTGGGCGGCGGGAGCAGGTACGAGCAGTACTTC. Its translation is CASSFRTLGGGSRYEQYF.

The chain links TRBV20-1 to TRBJ2-1; 7 nucleotides line up with TRBD1. Trimming at V came to 3 bases and at J to 4 bases, leaving 3 bases not matched to a gene. This CDR3 is 13 amino acids long. From germline, CDR1 is DFQATT and CDR2 SNEGSKA (reference sequence). The CDR3 nucleotides are TGCAGTGCTAGCCGGGACAGATACAATGAGCAGTTCTTC. Residues: CSASRDRYNEQFF.

This chain uses TRBV20-1 with TRBJ1-5, with D perhaps TRBD1 (6 bases). This CDR3 has 15 residues. V was clipped by 0 bases and J by 7 bases, with 16 bases between them. Germline assignment: CDR1 DFQATT and CDR2 SNEGSKA (reference sequence). The CDR3 reads CSARDLGGAGQPQHF. DNA for the CDR3: TGCAGTGCTAGAGATCTAGGGGGGGCAGGACAGCCCCAGCATTTT.

The table lists this clonotype with a few counts. V usage is TRBV20-1 and J usage is TRBJ2-7; D gene ambiguous. Germline loops: CDR1 DFQATT, CDR2 SNEGSKA (reference sequence). This CDR3 region has 13 residues. Trimming cost V 5 bases and J 5 bases, with 16 bases left between them. The DNA of the CDR3 is TGCAGTGCTCCATTATTAGAACTGGACGAGCAGTACTTC. Amino acid sequence: CSAPLLELDEQYF.

Many counts were recorded for this clonotype. The genes are TRBV10-3 and TRBJ2-3; no firm D call. Germline CDR1 reads ENHRY; CDR2 reads SYGVKD. V was trimmed by 7 bases and J by 0 bases, leaving 17 bases between them. CDR3 size: 16 residues. The CDR3 region has the DNA TGTGCCATCAACCTGGATCCTTCCGAGAGCACAGATACGCAGTATTTT. This translates into CAINLDPSESTDTQYF.